This TCR beta chain stems from a study of blood T cell repertoires in COVID-19. Study context: Some COVID-19 samples were acute and others convalescent; all came from the United States, Italy and Spain. PBMCs, B-cell-depleted T cells, or T cells were the source of the cDNA or gDNA that made up the material.

The germline gives CDR1 SGDLS, CDR2 YYNGEE. This CDR3 comprises 13 residues. V dropped 3 bases and J dropped 7 bases, with 11 bases sitting between them. Assay: immunoSEQ multiplex PCR; the TCRdb copy retains only in-frame clones and omits some. The sample contains more than 55,000 clones, 86% of which appear only once. This clone was counted between two and nine times. V gene TRBV9 combines with J gene TRBJ1-5; D call uncertain. Sequencing was done on a sample of peripheral blood. This sequence was found in a man aged 50 to 59 with active COVID-19. Here the CDR3 DNA reads TGTGCCAGCAGCGGAGCCAACGGGCAGCCCCAGCATTTT. Translated, it gives CASSGANGQPQHF.